These T cell receptor beta chains were read from a single sample in a study of early T cells in non-severe SARS-CoV-2 infection. TCRdb reprocessed the 5' RACE reads with MiXCR, giving one entry per CDR3 protein. Among approximately 52,000 distinct CDR3 sequences listed, 8% to 10% were seen once. Sequencing was performed on whole blood. All receptors come from an adult who was a healthcare worker with PCR-confirmed SARS-CoV-2 infection or an uninfected control (not recorded which). Both conserved end residues are part of each CDR3. The D gene is left open where the match is weak. For some rows the clone size is stated as once, few or many, or as a class when expanded; others skip it.

D gene | clone size | J gene | V gene | CDR3 DNA | CDR3 protein
TRBD1 | . | TRBJ2-7 | TRBV27 | TGTGCCAGCAGTAGGGGGACAGGGGGCCAGTACGAGCAGTACTTC | CASSRGTGGQYEQYF
. | few | TRBJ1-2 | TRBV2 | TGTGCCAGCAGTGAAAACCGGGACGGAATCTATGGCTACACCTTC | CASSENRDGIYGYTF
. | few | TRBJ1-6 | TRBV24-1 | TGTGCCACCAGTGTGGGGCGGAATAATTCACCCCTCCACTTT | CATSVGRNNSPLHF
. | many | TRBJ2-7 | TRBV19 | TGTGCCAGTTCTAGAATTGCGGACCCCCCGCCCGAGCAGTACTTC | CASSRIADPPPEQYF
. | many | TRBJ2-2 | TRBV7-9 | TGTGCCAGCAGCTTAGCGGCCACTTCGAACACCGGGGAGCTGTTTTTT | CASSLAATSNTGELFF
. | . | TRBJ2-7 | TRBV12-3/TRBV12-4 | TGTGCCAGCAGTTTTAGGAACGAGCAGTACTTC | CASSFRNEQYF
. | . | TRBJ1-2 | TRBV6-6 | TGTGCCAGCAGTTACCCTGCCGCAGGCTATGGCTACACCTTC | CASSYPAAGYGYTF
. | few | TRBJ1-3 | TRBV9 | TGTGCCAGCAGCGTAGAAATGGGATCGTCTGGAAACACCATATATTTT | CASSVEMGSSGNTIYF
TRBD1 | many | TRBJ2-6 | TRBV6-5 | TGTGCCAGCAGCCGGGACAGGGTGGCGGGGGCCAACGTCCTGACTTTC | CASSRDRVAGANVLTF
TRBD1 | . | TRBJ2-2 | TRBV20-1 | TGCAGTGCTCCGGGACAGGGGACTATGAACACCGGGGAGCTGTTTTTT | CSAPGQGTMNTGELFF
. | few | TRBJ1-2 | TRBV4-1 | TGCGCCAGCAGCCAAGTCGGTAGTAGACACCCTAACTATGGCTACACCTTC | CASSQVGSRHPNYGYTF
. | many | TRBJ1-3 | TRBV7-9 | TGTGCCAGCAGCCCCACTGGAGGGGCCTCTGGAAACACCATATATTTT | CASSPTGGASGNTIYF
. | many | TRBJ2-1 | TRBV5-1 | TGCGCCAGCAGCTTGATGATAGGGGGGTCCTACAATGAGCAGTTCTTC | CASSLMIGGSYNEQFF
. | many | TRBJ1-5 | TRBV27 | TGTGCCAGCAGCTTACGAAGGAACAGGGTCAATCAGCCCCAGCATTTT | CASSLRRNRVNQPQHF
TRBD1 | . | TRBJ2-3 | TRBV29-1 | TGCAGCGCCGCCCAGACAGGGACCAACACAGATACGCAGTATTTT | CSAAQTGTNTDTQYF
. | many | TRBJ1-5 | TRBV20-1 | TGCAGTGCTAGAGATGGTAATCAGCCCCAGCATTTT | CSARDGNQPQHF
. | . | TRBJ2-1 | TRBV20-1 | TGCAGTGCTAGGACCCCCCGGGGGTGGGATGAGCAGTTCTTC | CSARTPRGWDEQFF
. | few | TRBJ1-6 | TRBV20-1 | TGCAGTGCTAGAGATCTAGAGGCAGGCCATAATTCACCCCTCCACTTT | CSARDLEAGHNSPLHF
TRBD2 | many | TRBJ2-7 | TRBV10-3 | TGTGCCATCAGTGGGGCTAGCGGGCCCCCTGACGAGCAGTACTTC | CAISGASGPPDEQYF
. | few | TRBJ2-5 | TRBV4-3 | TGCGCCAGCAGCCAAGTTTTAGGGGGAATCAAAGAGACCCAGTACTTC | CASSQVLGGIKETQYF